Sequencing of this TCR beta chain was carried out in a study of T-cell memory formation after mild COVID-19. TCRdb analysed the 5' RACE reads with MiXCR anew, one entry per CDR3 protein. This sample has 450,000 or so distinct CDR3 sequences, with around 20% found just once. CDR3 length: 15 amino acids. Germline CDR1 is LNHDA and CDR2 is SQIVND (reference sequence). The V end lost 10 bases, the J end lost 1 base, and 16 bases lay between the germline ends. The chain has TRBV19 and TRBJ2-2, with D perhaps assigned TRBD1 or TRBD2 (5 bases each). Sample: PBMCs or a T cell subset sorted from them (not recorded which). The TCR originated in an adult woman who had mild COVID-19 (a few samples of this study predate the infection). Cell type and time point are not known. The CDR3 coding sequence is TGTGCCACCCACCCCGGGACCGTGAACACCGGGGAGCTGTTTTTT. Amino acids: CATHPGTVNTGELFF.